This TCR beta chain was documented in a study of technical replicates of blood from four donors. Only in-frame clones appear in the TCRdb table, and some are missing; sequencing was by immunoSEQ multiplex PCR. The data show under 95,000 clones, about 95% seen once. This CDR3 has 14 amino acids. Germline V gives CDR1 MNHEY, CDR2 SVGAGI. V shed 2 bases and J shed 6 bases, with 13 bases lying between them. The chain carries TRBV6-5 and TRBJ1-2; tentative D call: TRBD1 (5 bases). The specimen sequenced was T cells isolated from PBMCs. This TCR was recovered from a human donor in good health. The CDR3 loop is CASSYQGRGNGYTF. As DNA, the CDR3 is TGTGCCAGCAGTTACCAGGGAAGGGGAAATGGCTACACCTTC.